The next 29 T cell receptor beta chains were all read from a single sample in a study of blood T cell repertoires in COVID-19. TCRdb keeps only in-frame clones here, not all; method: immunoSEQ multiplex PCR. The table shows 65,000 to 70,000 clones, with around 82% occurring only once. What was sequenced was peripheral blood. These receptors were taken from an elderly man with active COVID-19.

The rearrangement links TRBV19 to TRBJ1-1; D is unclear. Germline V gene sequence: CDR1 LNHDA, CDR2 SQIVND (reference sequence). V lost 2 bases, J lost 4 bases, and 17 bases lay in between. CDR3 length equals 16 residues. This CDR3 reads CASSIPPDFSVTEAFF. The CDR3 coding sequence is TGTGCCAGTAGTATACCGCCAGACTTCAGTGTCACTGAAGCTTTCTTT.

The gene calls are TRBV6-5 and TRBJ2-5, with 7 positions matching TRBD1. The CDR3 totals 15 residues. Germline-derived CDR1 and CDR2 are MNHEY and SVGAGI. J lost 7 bases, V lost 6 bases, and 14 bases had no gene match. The CDR3 here is CASRNRDSDFVTQYF. CDR3 nucleotides: TGTGCCAGCAGAAACCGGGACAGCGACTTCGTGACCCAGTACTTC.

The chain carries TRBV7-2 and TRBJ1-5, with D maybe TRBD1 (5 bases). Germline V CDR1 and CDR2: SGHTA, FQGNSA. This CDR3 has 15 residues. The V gene lost 1 base and the J gene lost 4 bases, with 11 bases spanning the gap. DNA of the CDR3: TGTGCCAGCAGCTTAGTAGCGGGGCAGAATCAGCCCCAGCATTTT. Translating it yields CASSLVAGQNQPQHF. The whole variable domain, filled in from reference TRBV7-2 and TRBJ1-5, reads GAGVSQSPSNKVTEKGKDVELRCDPISGHTALYWYRQSLGQGLEFLIYFQGNSAPDKSGLPSDRFSAERTGGSVSTLTIQRTQQEDSAVYLCASSLVAGQNQPQHFGDGTRLSIL.

V is TRBV7-9 and J is TRBJ2-1; D perhaps matches TRBD1 (6 bases). Trimming removed 6 bases at V and 6 bases at J, with 12 bases between. Per the germline V gene, CDR1 is SEHNR and CDR2 is FQNEAQ (reference sequence). CDR3 length equals 13 residues. CDR3 region: CASSSDSSNEQFF. The CDR3 bases are TGTGCCAGCAGTTCGGACAGTAGCAATGAGCAGTTCTTC.

The chain recombines TRBV5-1 with TRBJ2-5; 9 positions match TRBD2. The germline V gene encodes CDR1 SGHRS and CDR2 YFSETQ. V lost 4 bases, J lost 5 bases, and 6 bases stayed unmatched. The CDR3 consists of 14 residues. CDR3 residues: CASSSGTSRETQYF. The DNA of the CDR3 is TGCGCCAGCAGCAGTGGGACTAGCCGTGAGACCCAGTACTTC.

The chain joins TRBV29-1 to TRBJ1-1; 8 bases fit TRBD1. Looked up from germline, CDR1 is SQVTM and CDR2 is ANQGSEA. With 4 bases clipped from V and 5 bases from J, the junction kept 6 bases outside the gene matches. This CDR3 spans 13 amino acids. The CDR3 region has the DNA TGCAGCGTTGGATTTCACAGGGGGACTGAAGCTTTCTTT. Protein product: CSVGFHRGTEAFF.

This clone was seen only once. CDR3 in amino acids: CASSFDGTANSPLHF. Here the CDR3 DNA reads TGTGCCAGCAGTTTTGATGGGACAGCCAATTCACCCCTCCACTTT. This chain connects TRBV28 to TRBJ1-6; 7 nucleotides match TRBD1. In germline, CDR1 is MDHEN, CDR2 SYDVKM. The CDR3 totals 15 residues. V gave up 3 bases and J gave up 7 bases; unmatched junction bases: 6.

This clone was picked up a small number of times. The rearrangement uses TRBV6-5 and TRBJ1-6; 7 nucleotides line up with TRBD1. The CDR3 loop spans 15 amino acids. V lost 1 base, J lost 9 bases, and 6 bases stayed unmatched. The germline gives CDR1 MNHEY, CDR2 SVGAGI. The CDR3, as DNA: TGTGCCAGCAGTTACTTACAGGGGTTTAGTTCACCCCTCCACTTT. Its protein is CASSYLQGFSSPLHF.

The gene calls are TRBV19 and TRBJ1-1, with TRBD1 as a possible D gene (5 bases). With 2 bases removed from V and 2 bases from J, the gap between germline ends came to 12 bases. Germline CDR1 reads LNHDA; CDR2 reads SQIVND (reference sequence). The CDR3 is 15 amino acids. The CDR3 region has the DNA TGTGCCAGTAGTATAACGGGGGGGAGCAACACTGAAGCTTTCTTT. This translates into CASSITGGSNTEAFF.

This clone was picked up a small number of times. The chain is built from TRBV4-1 and TRBJ1-5; 7 bases align to TRBD1. The CDR3 length is 14 residues. Trimming at V came to 4 bases and at J to 4 bases, leaving 4 bases not matched to a gene. The germline CDR1 and CDR2 sequences are MGHRA and YSYEKL. The CDR3, as DNA: TGCGCCAGCAGCCCAACGGACAGGAATCAGCCCCAGCATTTT. Translated, it gives CASSPTDRNQPQHF.

This clone showed up just once. The CDR3: CASSQGLAGGLDTQYF. The DNA of the CDR3 is TGTGCCAGCAGCCAAGGACTAGCGGGAGGGTTAGATACGCAGTATTTT. The V call is TRBV7-2, the J call TRBJ2-3; 15 bases match TRBD2. CDR1 is SGHTA and CDR2 is FQGNSA in the germline V gene. This CDR3 comprises 16 residues. Trimming at V came to 5 bases and at J to 5 bases, leaving 5 bases not matched to a gene.

The rearrangement uses TRBV3-1 (or the pseudogene TRBV3-2) and TRBJ1-3; D might be TRBD1 (5 bases). Trimming took off 4 bases at V and 0 bases at J, with 13 bases between the two ends. The CDR3 consists of 16 residues. Germline loops: CDR1 LGHDT, CDR2 YNNKEL (reference sequence). The CDR3 is CASSPTGGVSGNTIYF. The CDR3 DNA reads as TGTGCCAGCAGCCCGACGGGAGGGGTCTCTGGAAACACCATATATTTT.

This clone was seen only once. The V and J genes are TRBV5-1 and TRBJ2-7; 10 bases fit TRBD1. This CDR3 region has 14 residues. Unmatched junction bases numbered 5, after V lost 1 base and J lost 7 bases. CDR1 and CDR2 (germline): SGHRS, YFSETQ. DNA of the CDR3: TGCGCCAGCAGCTTGTGGGGGACAGGGGAGGAGCAGTACTTC. Protein: CASSLWGTGEEQYF.

The chain couples TRBV20-1 to TRBJ1-1; D is uncertain. V lost 6 bases to trimming and J lost 5 bases, with 10 bases between them. The CDR3 loop spans 11 amino acids. Germline V gene sequence: CDR1 DFQATT, CDR2 SNEGSKA (reference sequence). CDR3 in amino acids: CSAPERTEAFF. Here the CDR3 DNA reads TGCAGTGCCCCGGAGAGGACTGAAGCTTTCTTT.

The gene calls are TRBV28 and TRBJ2-3; 16 bases align to TRBD2. V shed 3 bases, J shed 5 bases, and the junction held 5 bases outside the gene matches. CDR3 length: 17 residues. The germline V gene encodes CDR1 MDHEN and CDR2 SYDVKM. In DNA, the CDR3 is TGTGCCAGCAGTTTCCGGGGACTAGCGGGAGGGGTAGATACGCAGTATTTT. It is translated as CASSFRGLAGGVDTQYF.

This chain connects TRBV3-1 (or the pseudogene TRBV3-2) to TRBJ2-7; 7 positions agree with TRBD1. CDR3 length equals 13 residues. J was trimmed by 6 bases and V by 4 bases; bases with no gene match: 6. Germline-derived CDR1 and CDR2 are LGHDT and YNNKEL (reference sequence). CDR3 DNA sequence: TGTGCCAGCAGCCCCGACAGGGTTCGCGAGCAGTACTTC. It codes for CASSPDRVREQYF.

The chain has TRBV2 and TRBJ1-6, with 7 bases identical to TRBD1. With 3 bases clipped from V and 14 bases from J, the junction kept 4 bases outside the gene matches. CDR1 and CDR2 from the germline V gene are SNHLY and FYNNEI. The CDR3 spans 12 residues. CDR3 coding DNA: TGTGCCAGCAGTGAGGACAGGATAACCCTCCACTTT. The encoded protein is CASSEDRITLHF.

V gene TRBV4-3 combines with J gene TRBJ1-2; TRBD1 aligns across 7 bases. This CDR3 has 15 residues. The germline gives CDR1 LGHNA, CDR2 YSLEER. V dropped 0 bases and J dropped 3; count of bases not matched to a gene: 4. CDR3 nucleotides: TGCGCCAGCAGCCAAGACCGGACAGGCGACTATGGCTACACCTTC. Protein: CASSQDRTGDYGYTF.

In this sample, this clone turned up a few times. The chain recombines TRBV15 with TRBJ2-7, with 9 bases aligning to TRBD1. The germline gives CDR1 LNHNV, CDR2 YYDKDF (reference sequence). The V gene end was trimmed by 3 bases and the J gene end by 1 base; junction bases not matched to a gene: 7. CDR3 length: 16 amino acids. The CDR3 protein is CATSRDPGQGSYEQYF. The CDR3, as DNA: TGTGCCACCAGCAGGGATCCGGGACAGGGATCCTACGAGCAGTACTTC.

The chain joins TRBV10-3 to TRBJ2-1; 8 nucleotides agree with TRBD1. Germline CDR1 reads ENHRY; CDR2 reads SYGVKD. The CDR3 loop spans 15 amino acids. J gave up 5 bases and V 1 base, and 4 bases lay outside the gene matches. Written as DNA, the CDR3 is TGTGCCATCAGTGAGTATGGGACAGGCAACAATGAGCAGTTCTTC. This gives the protein CAISEYGTGNNEQFF.

This chain uses TRBV6-5 with TRBJ1-1; D unresolved. CDR1 is MNHEY, CDR2 SVGAGI, per germline. CDR3 length equals 12 residues. Trimming took 8 bases from V and 4 from J, leaving 11 bases between them. The CDR3 DNA reads TGTGCCAGCTCAGGTATGCGCACTGAAGCTTTCTTT. Protein: CASSGMRTEAFF.

The rearrangement uses TRBV19 and TRBJ1-5; TRBD1 matches 7 bases. The CDR3 spans 15 residues. After removal of 10 bases from V and 1 base from J, the junction contained 10 bases not matched to a gene. Germline CDR1 and CDR2: LNHDA and SQIVND (reference sequence). The CDR3 loop is CATNYRGGSNQPQHF. The CDR3 nucleotides are TGTGCCACCAACTACAGGGGTGGAAGCAATCAGCCCCAGCATTTT.

In its sample, this clone was seen a few times. The chain joins TRBV7-8 to TRBJ2-7; the match to TRBD1 covers 7 bases. The germline gives CDR1 SGHVS, CDR2 FQNEAQ. J gave up 4 bases and V 3 bases, and 9 bases lay outside the gene matches. The CDR3 spans 15 residues. DNA of the CDR3: TGTGCCAGCAGCTTTGCTGGGACAGACTCGTACGAGCAGTACTTC. Translating gives CASSFAGTDSYEQYF.

The chain recombines TRBV29-1 with TRBJ1-1; possibly TRBD1 for D (6 bases). The CDR3 length is 13 residues. V dropped 6 bases and J dropped 5 bases, with 16 bases sitting between them. Germline lookup yields CDR1 SQVTM and CDR2 ANQGSEA. The CDR3 coding sequence is TGCAGCGTCTATGCAGGGGTAGGGACTGAAGCTTTCTTT. Translated: CSVYAGVGTEAFF.

In its sample, this clone was seen once. The chain uses TRBV5-6 and TRBJ1-4, with 8 bases fitting TRBD1. V lost 2 bases and J lost 1; bases outside the gene matches: 10. The CDR3 consists of 18 residues. CDR1 and CDR2 (germline): SGHDT, YYEEEE. CDR3 sequence: CASSFYRGTLGTNEKLFF. The DNA of the CDR3 is TGTGCCAGCAGCTTTTACAGGGGGACTCTCGGAACTAATGAAAAACTGTTTTTT. The full variable domain, in which reference TRBV5-6 and TRBJ1-4 provide the parts outside the CDR3, is DAGVTQSPTHLIKTRGQQVTLRCSPKSGHDTVSWYQQALGQGPQFIFQYYEEEERQRGNFPDRFSGHQFPNYSSELNVNALLLGDSALYLCASSFYRGTLGTNEKLFFGSGTQLSVL.

CDR3: CASSRGGQMNTEAFF. DNA for the CDR3: TGTGCCAGCAGCCGAGGGGGACAGATGAACACTGAAGCTTTCTTT. The gene calls are TRBV4-2 and TRBJ1-1, with TRBD1 matching 7 bases. The CDR3 loop spans 15 amino acids. CDR1 and CDR2 from the germline V gene are LGHNA and YNFKEQ. The junction had 5 bases not matched to a gene; V was cut back by 4 bases and J by 0 bases.

V is TRBV28 and J is TRBJ2-3, with TRBD2 as a possible D gene (6 bases). The V end was cut by 8 bases, the J end by 2 bases, with 11 bases between. Germline loops: CDR1 MDHEN, CDR2 SYDVKM. The CDR3 covers 13 residues. CDR3 bases: TGTGCCAGCGGGCGGGGCCTCACAGATACGCAGTATTTT. Translating it yields CASGRGLTDTQYF.

The rearrangement joins TRBV5-4 to TRBJ2-1, with TRBD2 identical over 9 bases. The length of the CDR3 is 15 residues. V dropped 4 bases and J dropped 3; count of bases not matched to a gene: 5. The germline gives CDR1 SGHNT, CDR2 YYREEE (reference sequence). The CDR3 protein is CASSMRGGNYNEQFF. The CDR3 nucleotides read TGTGCCAGCAGCATGCGGGGGGGAAACTACAATGAGCAGTTCTTC.

The sample holds one count of this clone. The gene calls are TRBV4-3 and TRBJ2-1; D perhaps matches TRBD2 (6 bases). Trimming took 1 base from V and 3 from J, leaving 13 bases between them. The CDR3 sequence is 16 residues long. Germline assignment: CDR1 LGHNA and CDR2 YSLEER. CDR3 coding DNA: TGCGCCAGCAGCCAAGGGTTGGGGGGTAACTACAATGAGCAGTTCTTC. Protein: CASSQGLGGNYNEQFF.